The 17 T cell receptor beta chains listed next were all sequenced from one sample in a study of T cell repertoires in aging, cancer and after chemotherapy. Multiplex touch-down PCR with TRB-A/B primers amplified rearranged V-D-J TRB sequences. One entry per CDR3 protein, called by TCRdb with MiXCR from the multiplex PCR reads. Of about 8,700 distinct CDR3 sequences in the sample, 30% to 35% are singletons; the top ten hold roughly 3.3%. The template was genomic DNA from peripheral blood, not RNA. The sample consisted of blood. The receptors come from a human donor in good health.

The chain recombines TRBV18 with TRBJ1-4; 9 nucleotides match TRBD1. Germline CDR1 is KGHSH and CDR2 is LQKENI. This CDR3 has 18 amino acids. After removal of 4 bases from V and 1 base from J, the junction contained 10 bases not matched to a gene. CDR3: CASSRMGQGQGTNEKLFF. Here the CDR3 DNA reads TGTGCCAGCTCACGAATGGGACAGGGTCAAGGAACTAATGAAAAACTGTTTTTT.

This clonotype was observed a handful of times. In DNA form, the CDR3 reads TGTGCCAGCAGCTTAAGCTTGTCGGACGAGCAGTACTTC. It yields the protein CASSLSLSDEQYF. The V and J genes are TRBV7-2 and TRBJ2-7; no reliable D call. Germline CDR1 reads SGHTA; CDR2 reads FQGNSA. The V gene lost 2 bases and the J gene lost 5 bases, with 10 bases spanning the gap. CDR3 length equals 13 residues.

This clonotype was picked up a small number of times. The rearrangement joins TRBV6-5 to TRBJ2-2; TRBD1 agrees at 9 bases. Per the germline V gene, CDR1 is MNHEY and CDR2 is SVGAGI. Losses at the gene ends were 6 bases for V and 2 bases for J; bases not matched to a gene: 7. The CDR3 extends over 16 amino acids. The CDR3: CASSEPGQGNTGELFF. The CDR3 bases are TGTGCCAGCAGCGAACCGGGACAGGGCAACACCGGGGAGCTGTTTTTT.

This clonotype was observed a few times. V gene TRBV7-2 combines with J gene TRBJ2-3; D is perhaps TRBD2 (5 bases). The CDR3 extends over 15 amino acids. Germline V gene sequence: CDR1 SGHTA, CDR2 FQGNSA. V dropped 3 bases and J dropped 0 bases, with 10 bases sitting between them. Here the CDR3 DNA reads TGTGCCAGCAGCTTGCAAAAGCGGAGCACAGATACGCAGTATTTT. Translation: CASSLQKRSTDTQYF.

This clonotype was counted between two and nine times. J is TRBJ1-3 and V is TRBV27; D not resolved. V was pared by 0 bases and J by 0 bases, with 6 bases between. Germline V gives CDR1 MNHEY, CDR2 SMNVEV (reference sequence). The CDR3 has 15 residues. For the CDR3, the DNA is TGTGCCAGCAGTTTATCAGGGCACTCTGGAAACACCATATATTTT. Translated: CASSLSGHSGNTIYF.

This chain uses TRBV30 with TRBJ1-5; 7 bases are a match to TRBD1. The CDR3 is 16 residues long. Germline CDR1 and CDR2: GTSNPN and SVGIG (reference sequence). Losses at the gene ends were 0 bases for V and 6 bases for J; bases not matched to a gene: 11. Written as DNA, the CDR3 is TGTGCCTGGAGTGTACGGATAGGGGGCGGGGGTCAGCCCCAGCATTTT. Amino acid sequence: CAWSVRIGGGGQPQHF.

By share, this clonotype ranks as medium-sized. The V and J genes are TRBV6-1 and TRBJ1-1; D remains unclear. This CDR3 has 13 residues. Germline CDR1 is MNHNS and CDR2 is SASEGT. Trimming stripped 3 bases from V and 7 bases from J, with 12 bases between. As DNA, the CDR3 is TGTGCCAGCAGTGAGCGAATAGGGCTTGAAGCTTTCTTT. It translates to CASSERIGLEAFF.

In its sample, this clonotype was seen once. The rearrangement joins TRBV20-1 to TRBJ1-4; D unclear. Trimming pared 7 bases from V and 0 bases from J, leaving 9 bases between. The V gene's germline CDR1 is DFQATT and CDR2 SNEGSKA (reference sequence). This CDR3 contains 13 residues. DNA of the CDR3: TGCAGTGGTTTTAGACCAACTAATGAAAAACTGTTTTTT. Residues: CSGFRPTNEKLFF.

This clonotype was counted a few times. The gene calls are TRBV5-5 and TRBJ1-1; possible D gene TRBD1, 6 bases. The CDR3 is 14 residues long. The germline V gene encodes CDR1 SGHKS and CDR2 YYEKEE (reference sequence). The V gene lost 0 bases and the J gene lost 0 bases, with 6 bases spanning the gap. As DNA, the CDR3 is TGTGCCAGCAGCTTGGGACAGGTGAACACTGAAGCTTTCTTT. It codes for CASSLGQVNTEAFF.

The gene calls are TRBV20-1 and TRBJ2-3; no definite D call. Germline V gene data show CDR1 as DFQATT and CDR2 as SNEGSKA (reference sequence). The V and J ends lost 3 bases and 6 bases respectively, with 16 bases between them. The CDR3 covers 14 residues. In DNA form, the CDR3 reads TGCAGTGCTAGTGTTAGTTGGACCGTCGATACGCAGTATTTT. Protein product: CSASVSWTVDTQYF.

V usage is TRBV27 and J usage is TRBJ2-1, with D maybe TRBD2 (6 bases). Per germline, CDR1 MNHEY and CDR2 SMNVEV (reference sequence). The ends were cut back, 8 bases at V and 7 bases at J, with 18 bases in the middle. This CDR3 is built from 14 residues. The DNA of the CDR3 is TGTGCCAGCGCGGACCTAGCGTGGATTAATGAGCAGTTCTTC. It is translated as CASADLAWINEQFF.

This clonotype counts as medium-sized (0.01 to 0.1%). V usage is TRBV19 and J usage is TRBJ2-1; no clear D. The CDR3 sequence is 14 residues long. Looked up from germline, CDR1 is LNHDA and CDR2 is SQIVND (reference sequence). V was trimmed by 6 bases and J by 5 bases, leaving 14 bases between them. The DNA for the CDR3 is TGTGCCAGTAGCAGACTCTCCCCGAACAATGAGCAGTTCTTC. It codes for CASSRLSPNNEQFF.

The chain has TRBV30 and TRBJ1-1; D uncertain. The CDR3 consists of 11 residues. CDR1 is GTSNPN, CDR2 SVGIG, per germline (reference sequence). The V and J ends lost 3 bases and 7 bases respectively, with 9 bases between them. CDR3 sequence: CAWSRPNEAFF. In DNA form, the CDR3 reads TGTGCCTGGAGCCGGCCGAATGAAGCTTTCTTT.

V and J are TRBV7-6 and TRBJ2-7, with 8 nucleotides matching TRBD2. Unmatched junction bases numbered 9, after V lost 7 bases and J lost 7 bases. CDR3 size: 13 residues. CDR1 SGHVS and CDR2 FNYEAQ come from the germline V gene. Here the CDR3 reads CASTPSGGREQYF. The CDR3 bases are TGTGCCAGCACCCCGAGCGGGGGCCGGGAGCAGTACTTC.

The CDR3 loop reads CSAEGQDFYGYTF. Here the CDR3 DNA reads TGCAGTGCTGAGGGACAGGATTTCTATGGCTACACCTTC. This sequence joins TRBV20-1 and TRBJ1-2, with 8 bases that match TRBD1. With 5 bases clipped from V and 4 bases from J, the junction kept 6 bases outside the gene matches. The germline V gene has CDR1 DFQATT and CDR2 SNEGSKA (reference sequence). The CDR3 loop spans 13 amino acids.

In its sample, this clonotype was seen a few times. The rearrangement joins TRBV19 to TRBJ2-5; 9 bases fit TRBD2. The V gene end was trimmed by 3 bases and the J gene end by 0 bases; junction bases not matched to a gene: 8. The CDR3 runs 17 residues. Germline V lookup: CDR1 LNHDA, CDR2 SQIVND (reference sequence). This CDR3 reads CASSIGLAGPYQETQYF. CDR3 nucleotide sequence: TGTGCCAGTAGTATTGGGCTAGCGGGACCGTACCAAGAGACCCAGTACTTC.

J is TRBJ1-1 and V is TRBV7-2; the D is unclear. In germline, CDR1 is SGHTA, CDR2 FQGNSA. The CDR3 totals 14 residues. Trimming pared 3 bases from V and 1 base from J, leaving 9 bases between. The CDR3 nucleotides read TGTGCCAGCAGCTTGTGGTACGGGAACACTGAAGCTTTCTTT. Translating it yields CASSLWYGNTEAFF.